This T cell receptor (beta chain) was recorded in a study of persistence of HIV-infected CD4 T cells. Study at large: Donors had been on suppressive ART for a median of around eight years.

This CDR3 is 16 amino acids long. The trim removed 1 base at V and 4 bases at J, leaving 4 bases unmatched. CDR1 and CDR2 (germline): MGHDK, SYGVNS. Study findings and constraints: TCR oligoclonality correlated with proviral oligoclonality in the same sorted populations.

A remark on this clone: Its antigen remains unknown.

This was the immunoSEQ version 4 assay in survey mode. TCRdb keeps only in-frame clones here, not all; method: immunoSEQ multiplex PCR. In the table there are about 40,000 clones, about 80% of which are singletons. The stimulus was an HIV-1 Gag 15-mer peptide pool, about 1 ug/peptide/mL. Memory cells lacking CD40L and CD69 with high CD45RO were sorted. Before stimulation, PBMCs underwent CD8+ T cell depletion. Sequencing used CD4+ T cells sorted from PBMCs after approximately 20-hour stimulation, obtained from a patient who received antiretroviral therapy. V is TRBV25-1 and J is TRBJ1-6; 7 bases map to TRBD1. The TCR comes from an adult man with HIV who was CMV-seropositive. The CDR3 region has the DNA TGTGCCAGCAGTGAATTGTCAGGGGGTTATAATTCACCCCTCCACTTT. It encodes CASSELSGGYNSPLHF.